This T cell receptor beta chain was retrieved from a study of PD-1 blockade in classical Hodgkin lymphoma. The data were produced by immunoSEQ multiplex PCR, yet TCRdb's version contains in-frame clones alone and is incomplete. The data show 45,000 to 60,000 clones, approximately 81% seen once. Every patient had relapsed following autologous stem cell transplantation, and cohorts differed in brentuximab vedotin exposure. This CDR3 spans 12 amino acids. Per the germline V gene, CDR1 is SNHLY and CDR2 is FYNNEI. Trimming took off 10 bases at V and 1 base at J, with 7 bases between the two ends. The TCR comes from a human donor with classical Hodgkin lymphoma. The chain carries TRBV2 and TRBJ2-2, with a weak D call TRBD1 (5 bases). The sequences come from peripheral blood mononuclear cells (PBMCs), collected at baseline. CDR3 in amino acids: CATQGNTGELFF. CDR3 DNA sequence: TGTGCCACCCAGGGGAACACCGGGGAGCTGTTTTTT.